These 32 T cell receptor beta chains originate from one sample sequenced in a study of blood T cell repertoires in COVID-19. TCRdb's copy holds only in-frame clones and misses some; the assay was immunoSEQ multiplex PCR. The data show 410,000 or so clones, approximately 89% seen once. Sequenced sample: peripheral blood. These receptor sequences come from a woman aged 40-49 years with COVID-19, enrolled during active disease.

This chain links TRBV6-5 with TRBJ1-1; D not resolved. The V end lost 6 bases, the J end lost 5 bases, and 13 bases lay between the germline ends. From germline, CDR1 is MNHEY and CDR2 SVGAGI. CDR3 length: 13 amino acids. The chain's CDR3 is CASRHGEGTEAFF. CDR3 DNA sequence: TGTGCCAGCAGACACGGTGAGGGAACTGAAGCTTTCTTT.

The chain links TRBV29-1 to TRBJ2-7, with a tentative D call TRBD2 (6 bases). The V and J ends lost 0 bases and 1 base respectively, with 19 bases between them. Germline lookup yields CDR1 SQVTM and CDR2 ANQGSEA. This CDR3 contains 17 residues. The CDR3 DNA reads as TGCAGCGTTGAAGAATTAGGGCGGAATAGCGGATCCTACGAGCAGTACTTC. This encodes CSVEELGRNSGSYEQYF.

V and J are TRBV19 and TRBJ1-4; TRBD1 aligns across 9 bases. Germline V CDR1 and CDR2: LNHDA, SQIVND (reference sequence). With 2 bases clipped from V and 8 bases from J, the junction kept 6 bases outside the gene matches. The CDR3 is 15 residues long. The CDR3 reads CASSIIGQGNEKLFF. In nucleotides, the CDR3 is TGTGCCAGTAGTATAATAGGACAGGGGAACGAAAAACTGTTTTTT. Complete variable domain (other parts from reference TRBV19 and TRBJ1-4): DGGITQSPKYLFRKEGQNVTLSCEQNLNHDAMYWYRQDPGQGLRLIYYSQIVNDFQKGDIAEGYSVSREKKESFPLTVTSAQKNPTAFYLCASSIIGQGNEKLFFGSGTQLSVL.

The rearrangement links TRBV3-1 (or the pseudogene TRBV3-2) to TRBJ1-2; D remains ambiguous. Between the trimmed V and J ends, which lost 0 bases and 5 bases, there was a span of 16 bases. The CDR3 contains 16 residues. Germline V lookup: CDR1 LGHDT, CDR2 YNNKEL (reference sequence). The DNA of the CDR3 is TGTGCCAGCAGCCAAGATTCAGTTATGTCCAGATATGGCTACACCTTC. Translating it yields CASSQDSVMSRYGYTF.

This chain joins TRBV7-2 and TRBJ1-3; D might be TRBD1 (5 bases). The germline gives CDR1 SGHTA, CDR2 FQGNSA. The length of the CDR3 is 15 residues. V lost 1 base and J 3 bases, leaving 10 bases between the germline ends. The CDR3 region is CASSLVQGSGNTIYF. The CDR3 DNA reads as TGTGCCAGCAGCTTAGTCCAGGGTAGTGGAAACACCATATATTTT.

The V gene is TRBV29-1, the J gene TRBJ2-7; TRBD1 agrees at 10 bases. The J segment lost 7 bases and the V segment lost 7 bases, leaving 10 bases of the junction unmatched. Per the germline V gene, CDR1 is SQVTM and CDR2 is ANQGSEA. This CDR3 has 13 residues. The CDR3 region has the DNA TGCAGCGCCGGGACAGGGGACCGTGGGGAGCAGTACTTC. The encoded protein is CSAGTGDRGEQYF.

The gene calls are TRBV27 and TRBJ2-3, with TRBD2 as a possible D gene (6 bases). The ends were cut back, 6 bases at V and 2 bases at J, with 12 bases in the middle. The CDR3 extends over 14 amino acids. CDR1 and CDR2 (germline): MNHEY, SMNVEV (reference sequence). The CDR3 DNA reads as TGTGCCAGCAGGAGAGCGGGCCTCACAGATACGCAGTATTTT. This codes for CASRRAGLTDTQYF.

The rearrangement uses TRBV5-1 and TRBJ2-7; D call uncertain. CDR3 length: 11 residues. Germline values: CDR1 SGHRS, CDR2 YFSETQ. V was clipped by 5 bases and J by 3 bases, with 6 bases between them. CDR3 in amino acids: CASRANYEQYF. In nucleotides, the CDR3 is TGCGCCAGCAGAGCGAACTACGAGCAGTACTTC.

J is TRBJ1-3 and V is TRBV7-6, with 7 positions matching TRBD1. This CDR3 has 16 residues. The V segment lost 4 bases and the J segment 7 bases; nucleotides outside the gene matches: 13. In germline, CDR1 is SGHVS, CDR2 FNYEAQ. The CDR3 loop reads CASSSRLGGDPNTIYF. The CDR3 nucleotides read TGTGCCAGCAGCTCGCGATTAGGGGGCGACCCGAACACCATATATTTT.

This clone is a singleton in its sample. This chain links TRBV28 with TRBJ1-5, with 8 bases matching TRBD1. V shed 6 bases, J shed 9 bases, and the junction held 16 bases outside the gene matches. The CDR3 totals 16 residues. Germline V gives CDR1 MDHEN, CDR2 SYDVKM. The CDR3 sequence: CASSISDRVRLRPQHF. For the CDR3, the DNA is TGTGCCAGCAGCATTTCGGACAGGGTTAGACTTAGGCCCCAGCATTTT.

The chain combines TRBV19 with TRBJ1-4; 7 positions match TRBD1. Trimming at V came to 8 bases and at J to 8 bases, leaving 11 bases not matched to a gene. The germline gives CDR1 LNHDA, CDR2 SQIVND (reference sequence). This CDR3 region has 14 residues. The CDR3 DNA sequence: TGTGCCAGTGGACCCAACAGGGGTTTAGAAAAACTGTTTTTT. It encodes CASGPNRGLEKLFF.

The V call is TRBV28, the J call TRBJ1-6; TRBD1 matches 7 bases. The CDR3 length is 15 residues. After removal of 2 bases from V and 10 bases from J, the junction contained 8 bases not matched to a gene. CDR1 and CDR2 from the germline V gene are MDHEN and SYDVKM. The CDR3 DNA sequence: TGTGCCAGCAGTTTAATGACAGGGAAAAACTCACCCCTCCACTTT. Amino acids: CASSLMTGKNSPLHF.

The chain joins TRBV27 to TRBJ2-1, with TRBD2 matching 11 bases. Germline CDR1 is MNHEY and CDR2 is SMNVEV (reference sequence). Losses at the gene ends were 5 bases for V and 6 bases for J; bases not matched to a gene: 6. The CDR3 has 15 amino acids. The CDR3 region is CASSVQTSGINEQFF. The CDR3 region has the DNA TGTGCCAGCAGTGTACAGACTAGCGGGATCAATGAGCAGTTCTTC.

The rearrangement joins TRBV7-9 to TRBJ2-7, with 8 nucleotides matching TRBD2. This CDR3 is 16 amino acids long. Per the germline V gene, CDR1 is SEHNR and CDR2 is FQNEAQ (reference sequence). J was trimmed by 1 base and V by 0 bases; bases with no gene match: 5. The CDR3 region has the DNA TGTGCCAGCAGCTTAGCGTTTCGCGGGGGGTCCTACGAGCAGTACTTC. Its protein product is CASSLAFRGGSYEQYF.

Written as DNA, the CDR3 is TGTGCCAGCAGTTTAGCAGTTTATGGCTACACCTTC. Protein: CASSLAVYGYTF. V is TRBV28 and J is TRBJ1-2; D is unresolved. V was clipped by 2 bases and J by 5 bases, with 6 bases between them. There are 12 residues in the CDR3. Germline-derived CDR1 and CDR2 are MDHEN and SYDVKM.

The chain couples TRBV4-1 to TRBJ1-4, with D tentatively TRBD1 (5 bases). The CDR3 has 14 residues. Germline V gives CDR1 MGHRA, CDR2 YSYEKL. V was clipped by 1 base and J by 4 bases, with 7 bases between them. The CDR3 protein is CASSQGQLNEKLFF. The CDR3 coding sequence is TGCGCCAGCAGCCAAGGACAGCTTAATGAAAAACTGTTTTTT.

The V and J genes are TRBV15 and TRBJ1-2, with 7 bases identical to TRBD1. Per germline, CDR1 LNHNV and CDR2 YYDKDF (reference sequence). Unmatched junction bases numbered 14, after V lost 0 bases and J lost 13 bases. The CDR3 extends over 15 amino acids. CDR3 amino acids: CATSRDLRDRRCCTF. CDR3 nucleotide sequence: TGTGCCACCAGCAGAGATCTCCGGGACAGACGATGCTGCACCTTC.

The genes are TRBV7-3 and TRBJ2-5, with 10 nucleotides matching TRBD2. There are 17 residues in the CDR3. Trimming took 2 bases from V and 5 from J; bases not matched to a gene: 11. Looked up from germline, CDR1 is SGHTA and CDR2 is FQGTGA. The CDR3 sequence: CASSLLLAGEFRETQYF. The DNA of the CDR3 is TGTGCCAGCAGCTTATTGCTAGCGGGGGAGTTTCGGGAGACCCAGTACTTC.

The CDR3 coding sequence is TGTGCCATCAGTGAGCCCTTTTCCCAGGGAAGCTCTGGGGCCAACGTCCTGACTTTC. It specifies CAISEPFSQGSSGANVLTF. The rearrangement uses TRBV10-3 and TRBJ2-6; tentatively, D is TRBD1 (5 bases). The ends were cut back, 2 bases at V and 0 bases at J, with 17 bases in the middle. This CDR3 is built from 19 residues. Per the germline V gene, CDR1 is ENHRY and CDR2 is SYGVKD.

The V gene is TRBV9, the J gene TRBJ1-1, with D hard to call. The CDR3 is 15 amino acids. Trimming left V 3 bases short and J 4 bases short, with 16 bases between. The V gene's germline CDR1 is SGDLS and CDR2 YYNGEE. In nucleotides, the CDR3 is TGTGCCAGCAGCGCTAAGGCGGAGGATGGCACTGAAGCTTTCTTT. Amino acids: CASSAKAEDGTEAFF.

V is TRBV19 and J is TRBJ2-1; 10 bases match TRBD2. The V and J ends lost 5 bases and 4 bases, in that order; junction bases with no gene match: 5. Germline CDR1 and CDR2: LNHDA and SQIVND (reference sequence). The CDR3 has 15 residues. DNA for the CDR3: TGTGCCAGTAGTGAGGGACTAGCGCCGTACAATGAGCAGTTCTTC. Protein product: CASSEGLAPYNEQFF. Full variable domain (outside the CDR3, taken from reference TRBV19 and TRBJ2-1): DGGITQSPKYLFRKEGQNVTLSCEQNLNHDAMYWYRQDPGQGLRLIYYSQIVNDFQKGDIAEGYSVSREKKESFPLTVTSAQKNPTAFYLCASSEGLAPYNEQFFGPGTRLTVL.

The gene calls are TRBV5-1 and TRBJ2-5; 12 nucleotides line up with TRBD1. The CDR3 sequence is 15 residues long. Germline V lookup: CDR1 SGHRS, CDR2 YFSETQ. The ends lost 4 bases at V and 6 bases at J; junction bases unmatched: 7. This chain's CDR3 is CASSDPGQGAKTQYF. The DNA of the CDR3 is TGCGCCAGCAGCGACCCGGGACAGGGGGCAAAGACCCAGTACTTC.

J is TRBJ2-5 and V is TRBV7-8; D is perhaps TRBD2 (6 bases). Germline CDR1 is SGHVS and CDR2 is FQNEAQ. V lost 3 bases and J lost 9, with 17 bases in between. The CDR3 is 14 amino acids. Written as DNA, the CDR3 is TGTGCCAGCAGCTTTCCGGGCGGAATAGCGGCCCAGTACTTC. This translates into CASSFPGGIAAQYF. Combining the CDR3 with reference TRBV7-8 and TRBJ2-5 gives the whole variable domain GAGVSQSPRYKVAKRGQDVALRCDPISGHVSLFWYQQALGQGPEFLTYFQNEAQLDKSGLPSDRFFAERPEGSVSTLKIQRTQQEDSAVYLCASSFPGGIAAQYFGPGTRLLVL.

CDR3 DNA: TGTGCCAGCAGCATGGGCCTCGGGGAGCTGTTTTTT. Protein sequence: CASSMGLGELFF. The V call is TRBV7-3, the J call TRBJ2-2, with D unclear. This CDR3 is built from 12 residues. V was pared by 5 bases and J by 7 bases, with 8 bases between. CDR1 and CDR2 (germline): SGHTA, FQGTGA.

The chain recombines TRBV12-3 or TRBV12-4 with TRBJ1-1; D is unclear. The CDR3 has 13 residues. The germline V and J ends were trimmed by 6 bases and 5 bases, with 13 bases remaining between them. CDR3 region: CASRLSEETEAFF. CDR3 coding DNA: TGTGCCAGCAGGCTATCAGAGGAAACTGAAGCTTTCTTT.

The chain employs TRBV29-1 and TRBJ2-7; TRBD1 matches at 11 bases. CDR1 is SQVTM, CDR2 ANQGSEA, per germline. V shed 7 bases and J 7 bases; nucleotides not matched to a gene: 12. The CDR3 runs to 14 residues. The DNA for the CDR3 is TGCAGCGCCGGAACCGGGACAGGGGGTCGGGAGCAGTACTTC. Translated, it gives CSAGTGTGGREQYF.

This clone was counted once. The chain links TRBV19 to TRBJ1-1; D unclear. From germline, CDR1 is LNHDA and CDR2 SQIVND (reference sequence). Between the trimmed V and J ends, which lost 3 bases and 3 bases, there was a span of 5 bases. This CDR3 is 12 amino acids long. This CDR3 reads CASSIRDTEAFF. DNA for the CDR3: TGTGCCAGTAGTATCCGGGACACTGAAGCTTTCTTT.

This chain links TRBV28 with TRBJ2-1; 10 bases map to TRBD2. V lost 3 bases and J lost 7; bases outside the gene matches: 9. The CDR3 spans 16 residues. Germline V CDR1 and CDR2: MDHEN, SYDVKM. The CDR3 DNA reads TGTGCCAGCAGTTTTATACAGCGGGGGGGCTTTAATGAGCAGTTCTTC. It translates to CASSFIQRGGFNEQFF.

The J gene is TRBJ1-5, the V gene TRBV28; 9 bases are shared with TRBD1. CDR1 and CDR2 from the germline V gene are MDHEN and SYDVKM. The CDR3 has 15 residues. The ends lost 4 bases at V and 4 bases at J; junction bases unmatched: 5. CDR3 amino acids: CASSSLQGANQPQHF. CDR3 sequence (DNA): TGTGCCAGCAGTTCCCTACAGGGGGCTAATCAGCCCCAGCATTTT.

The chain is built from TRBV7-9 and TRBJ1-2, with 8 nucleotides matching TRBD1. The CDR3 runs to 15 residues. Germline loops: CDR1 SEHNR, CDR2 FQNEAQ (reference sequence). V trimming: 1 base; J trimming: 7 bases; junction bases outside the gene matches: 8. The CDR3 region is CASSLDSSGGVGYTF. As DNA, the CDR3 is TGTGCCAGCAGCTTAGACTCTTCAGGGGGCGTTGGCTACACCTTC.

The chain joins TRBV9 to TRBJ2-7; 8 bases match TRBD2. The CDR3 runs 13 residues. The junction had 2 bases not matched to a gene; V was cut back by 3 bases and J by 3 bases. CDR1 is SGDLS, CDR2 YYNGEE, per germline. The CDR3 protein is CASSALAGYEQYF. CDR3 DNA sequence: TGTGCCAGCAGCGCTCTAGCGGGCTACGAGCAGTACTTC.

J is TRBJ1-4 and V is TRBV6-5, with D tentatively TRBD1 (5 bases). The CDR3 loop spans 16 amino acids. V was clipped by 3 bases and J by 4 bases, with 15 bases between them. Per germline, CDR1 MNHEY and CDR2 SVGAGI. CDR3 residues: CASSYRGVRGNEKLFF. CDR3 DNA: TGTGCCAGCAGTTATAGGGGTGTTAGGGGTAATGAAAAACTGTTTTTT.